The T cell receptor beta chain under discussion was sequenced for a study of T cells after yellow fever vaccination. Study-level information: The authors prepared low-cell-number fractions using SMART-Seq v4 Ultra Low Input. Study results and caveats: Subsequent to the booster, the majority of primary-vaccination clones reappeared (96% CD4, 85% to 90% CD8). The bulk population could contribute abundant contaminating clonotypes to FACS-sorted repertoires.

For TCR, cDNA came from 5'RACE template switching, which added a universal primer site and UMIs. TCRdb ran MiXCR on the 5' RACE reads and lists one entry per CDR3 protein. The sample has hundreds of thousands of distinct CDR3 sequences, roughly 12% seen once; the top ten hold about 14%. This clonotype has only a few counts. Its target is unknown. The CDR3 has 16 residues. The V and J ends lost 1 base and 7 bases, in that order; junction bases with no gene match: 10. The germline CDR1 and CDR2 sequences are PRHDT and FYEKMQ (reference sequence). The sample consisted of PBMCs, taken on the day of the yellow fever booster vaccination. The genes are TRBV13 and TRBJ2-7; the match to TRBD2 covers 10 bases. The receptor was isolated from a man between 25 and 39 years old who received the YFV17D yellow fever vaccine. The CDR3 region is CASSLAVAGGIGEQYF. The DNA of the CDR3 is TGTGCCAGCAGCTTAGCGGTAGCGGGGGGAATAGGAGAGCAGTACTTC.